A single sample gave rise to the 19 T cell receptor beta chains below, sequenced in a study of blood T cells in healthy people across ages. A second PCR of 7 to 11 cycles used a sample-barcoded 5' primer and a J-beta primer mix. TCRdb re-derived calls from the 5' RACE reads in MiXCR, one entry per CDR3 protein. Of around 1.5 million distinct CDR3 sequences listed, approximately 60% are singletons. Sequenced: blood. Receptors originate from a man aged 18 to 29 in good health.

Here the CDR3 DNA reads TGTGCCAGCAGCGTAGGACTGATGCAGTTCTTC. Translating it yields CASSVGLMQFF. The chain employs TRBV9 and TRBJ2-1, with D unresolved. The length of the CDR3 is 11 residues. The ends were cut back, 0 bases at V and 12 bases at J, with 7 bases in the middle. CDR1 is SGDLS, CDR2 YYNGEE, per germline.

This chain uses TRBV25-1 with TRBJ2-1; tentatively, D is TRBD1 (5 bases). The CDR3 runs 12 residues. CDR1 and CDR2 from the germline V gene are MGHDK and SYGVNS. V was trimmed by 6 bases and J by 7 bases, leaving 10 bases between them. The CDR3 DNA is TGTGCCAGCAGGGATTACAGGAATGAGCAGTTCTTC. Protein: CASRDYRNEQFF.

The chain carries TRBV5-1 and TRBJ2-7, with D hard to call. The length of the CDR3 is 14 residues. V was clipped by 1 base and J by 2 bases, with 10 bases between them. From germline, CDR1 is SGHRS and CDR2 YFSETQ. The CDR3 DNA sequence: TGCGCCAGCAGCTTGACGTCGGTACCCTACGAGCAGTACTTC. Protein sequence: CASSLTSVPYEQYF.

About this clonotype itself: A much larger clone differs by one base, so this may be a read error. This sequence joins TRBV9 and TRBJ2-3; no definite D call. The germline V gene encodes CDR1 SGDLS and CDR2 YYNGEE. CDR3 length equals 17 residues. CDR3: CAGSVVWKAPSTDTQYF. In DNA form, the CDR3 reads TGTGCCGGCAGCGTAGTCTGGAAAGCTCCTAGCACAGATACGCAGTATTTT. Together with reference TRBV9 and TRBJ2-3, the CDR3 gives the full variable domain: DSGVTQTPKHLITATGQRVTLRCSPRSGDLSVYWYQQSLDQGLQFLIQYYNGEERAKGNILERFSAQQFPDLHSELNLSSLELGDSALYFCAGSVVWKAPSTDTQYFGPGTRLTVL.

The chain combines TRBV29-1 with TRBJ1-3, with D possibly being TRBD1 (6 bases). Looked up from germline, CDR1 is SQVTM and CDR2 is ANQGSEA. This CDR3 is built from 13 residues. V dropped 4 bases and J dropped 4 bases, with 11 bases sitting between them. The CDR3 loop reads CSVATGPGNTIYF. CDR3 coding DNA: TGCAGCGTTGCCACAGGGCCCGGAAACACCATATATTTT.

The chain carries TRBV5-1 and TRBJ1-1; no firm D call. This CDR3 spans 12 amino acids. V lost 5 bases, J lost 6 bases, and 11 bases lay in between. The V gene's germline CDR1 is SGHRS and CDR2 YFSETQ. As DNA, the CDR3 is TGCGCCAGCAGAATGGACGGTCCTGAAGCTTTCTTT. It encodes CASRMDGPEAFF.

The rearrangement uses TRBV7-6 and TRBJ2-1; 15 nucleotides line up with TRBD2. With V trimmed by 6 bases and J by 3 bases, 6 bases remained unmatched. Germline V gene lookup returns CDR1 SGHVS and CDR2 FNYEAQ. The CDR3 contains 17 residues. Here the CDR3 reads CASRRTSGRDNYNEQFF. In nucleotides, the CDR3 is TGTGCCAGCAGGCGGACTAGCGGGAGGGATAACTACAATGAGCAGTTCTTC.

About this clonotype: A read error may explain this, as a much larger clone is one base away. V usage is TRBV27 and J usage is TRBJ2-3; D uncertain. The CDR3 is made up of 14 amino acids. Germline V lookup: CDR1 MNHEY, CDR2 SMNVEV (reference sequence). CDR3 sequence (DNA): TGTGCCAGCAGTGTATCGTGGCGCACAGATACGCAGTATTTT. Translated: CASSVSWRTDTQYF.

The chain combines TRBV4-3 with TRBJ2-1; 11 bases are a match to TRBD2. The junction had 10 bases not matched to a gene; V was cut back by 0 bases and J by 0 bases. This CDR3 has 20 amino acids. Germline-derived CDR1 and CDR2 are LGHNA and YSLEER. The CDR3 DNA sequence: TGCGCCAGCAGCCAAGATGGCCTAGCGGGGGGCCTAAACTCCTACAATGAGCAGTTCTTC. Translating it yields CASSQDGLAGGLNSYNEQFF.

To note about this clonotype: Its ends do not fully match the called genes, so a read error is possible. The gene calls are TRBV4-3 and TRBJ2-3, with TRBD2 matching 10 bases. The CDR3 extends over 17 amino acids. The germline CDR1 and CDR2 sequences are LGHNA and YSLEER. The CDR3 here is CASRQELAGVSTDTQYF. The CDR3 bases are TGCGCCAGCCGCCAAGAGCTAGCGGGGGTGAGCACAGATACGCAGTATTTT.

CDR3 protein: CASSQDSGDGTPLHF. As DNA, the CDR3 is TGCGCCAGCAGCCAAGATTCAGGGGATGGAACACCCCTCCACTTT. This chain uses TRBV4-1 with TRBJ1-6; D is possibly TRBD1 (6 bases). Trimming removed 0 bases at V and 11 bases at J, with 14 bases between. Germline-derived CDR1 and CDR2 are MGHRA and YSYEKL. The CDR3 is 15 residues long.

The chain couples TRBV6-5 to TRBJ1-5; no clear D. Trimming stripped 6 bases from V and 10 bases from J, with 13 bases between. Germline assignment: CDR1 MNHEY and CDR2 SVGAGI. This CDR3 is 12 amino acids long. The CDR3 reads CASRHDGEPQHF. The CDR3 region has the DNA TGTGCCAGCAGACACGATGGGGAACCCCAGCATTTT.

The chain joins TRBV20-1 to TRBJ1-6; D is perhaps TRBD1 (5 bases). The germline V gene has CDR1 DFQATT and CDR2 SNEGSKA (reference sequence). V was shortened by 6 bases and J by 6 bases, with 12 bases between the two germline ends. The CDR3 has 13 residues. This CDR3 is CSAEGRANSPLHF. CDR3 nucleotides: TGCAGTGCAGAGGGCAGGGCTAATTCACCCCTCCACTTT.

CDR3 coding DNA: TGCAGTGCTTCAGGGGAGGTTAGCACAGATACGCAGTATTTT. Translating gives CSASGEVSTDTQYF. This rearrangement joins TRBV20-1 to TRBJ2-3, with D perhaps assigned TRBD1 or TRBD2 (6 bases each). Trimming stripped 5 bases from V and 0 bases from J, with 12 bases between. The CDR3 runs 14 residues. Per the germline V gene, CDR1 is DFQATT and CDR2 is SNEGSKA (reference sequence).

V usage is TRBV27 and J usage is TRBJ2-3, with D uncertain. Germline-derived CDR1 and CDR2 are MNHEY and SMNVEV (reference sequence). The germline V and J ends were trimmed by 9 bases and 0 bases, with 22 bases remaining between them. This CDR3 is built from 17 residues. CDR3 in DNA: TGTGCCAGGTACTCGGCAACAAGAGTGGTTAGCACAGATACGCAGTATTTT. This encodes CARYSATRVVSTDTQYF.

V is TRBV28 and J is TRBJ1-2, with 9 bases matching TRBD1. The CDR3 totals 14 residues. V dropped 6 bases and J dropped 2; count of bases not matched to a gene: 4. Germline-derived CDR1 and CDR2 are MDHEN and SYDVKM. The CDR3 protein is CASSMTGGNYGYTF. DNA of the CDR3: TGTGCCAGCAGCATGACAGGGGGAAACTATGGCTACACCTTC.

Written as DNA, the CDR3 is TGTGCCAGCAGCTTAGGAGCGGGACCCTCTAACACCGGGGAGCTGTTTTTT. This sequence encodes CASSLGAGPSNTGELFF. The V call is TRBV7-9, the J call TRBJ2-2, with 7 bases that match TRBD2. V dropped 1 base and J dropped 2; count of bases not matched to a gene: 7. CDR3 size: 17 residues. Germline V gene sequence: CDR1 SEHNR, CDR2 FQNEAQ (reference sequence).

The chain employs TRBV3-1 and TRBJ2-7; the D gene could be TRBD1 or TRBD2 (5 bases each). Germline V gene sequence: CDR1 LGHDT, CDR2 YNNKEL (reference sequence). V was shortened by 1 base and J by 4 bases, with 20 bases between the two germline ends. This CDR3 is built from 17 residues. CDR3 amino acids: CASSQGGFGGRVYEQYF. The CDR3, as DNA: TGTGCCAGCAGCCAAGGGGGCTTTGGGGGTCGGGTGTACGAGCAGTACTTC.

The chain combines TRBV24-1 with TRBJ2-7; 7 nucleotides line up with TRBD1. The CDR3 is 15 residues long. With 2 bases clipped from V and 5 bases from J, the junction kept 8 bases outside the gene matches. From germline, CDR1 is KGHDR and CDR2 SFDVKD. This CDR3 is CATSDSTGPLDEQYF. The CDR3 DNA sequence: TGTGCCACCAGTGATTCGACAGGGCCTTTGGACGAGCAGTACTTC.